Presented here are 31 T cell receptor beta chains from one specimen sequenced in a study of the immune and genomic landscape of osteosarcoma. Primary, local recurrence and metastasis osteosarcoma tumors were taken after treatment from poor-prognosis patients. The repertoire was sequenced with immunoSEQ multiplex PCR; TCRdb's copy has only in-frame clones and lacks some. Here the sample spans some 4,400 clones, approximately 76% being singletons. The sample was osteosarcoma tumor tissue from the femur. The receptors derive from a human donor with osteosarcoma.

V usage is TRBV20-1 and J usage is TRBJ2-1; no reliable D call. The CDR3 sequence is 10 residues long. Looked up from germline, CDR1 is DFQATT and CDR2 is SNEGSKA (reference sequence). Trimming cost V 5 bases and J 7 bases, with 6 bases left between them. As DNA, the CDR3 is TGCAGTGCTGTTAAGAATGAGCAGTTCTTC. The encoded protein is CSAVKNEQFF.

This chain joins TRBV19 and TRBJ2-7; TRBD2 is a possible D gene (7 bases). Germline CDR1 is LNHDA and CDR2 is SQIVND (reference sequence). Trimming cost V 4 bases and J 3 bases, with 19 bases left between them. The CDR3 extends over 16 amino acids. The CDR3, as DNA: TGTGCCAGTAGTACCGGGGGGCTAGATCCCGACTACGAGCAGTACTTC. This translates into CASSTGGLDPDYEQYF.

This chain joins TRBV27 and TRBJ2-2; D is possibly TRBD1 or TRBD2 (6 bases each). Germline CDR1 is MNHEY and CDR2 is SMNVEV (reference sequence). This CDR3 has 15 residues. The V and J ends lost 8 bases and 3 bases respectively, with 16 bases between them. The CDR3 DNA is TGTGCCAGCGAACCGGGGGCAGGGCACACCGGGGAGCTGTTTTTT. This encodes CASEPGAGHTGELFF.

The chain uses TRBV30 and TRBJ2-7; unclear D gene. Looked up from germline, CDR1 is GTSNPN and CDR2 is SVGIG (reference sequence). The CDR3 is made up of 12 amino acids. V was pared by 8 bases and J by 6 bases, with 17 bases between. The CDR3 DNA is TGTGCCCTCCGAGCAGCCACCTTCGAGCAGTACTTC. This translates into CALRAATFEQYF.

V usage is TRBV2 and J usage is TRBJ2-2; D is possibly TRBD1 (6 bases). Deletions cut 6 bases from V and 1 base from J, with 9 bases between. The CDR3 length is 14 residues. The germline CDR1 and CDR2 sequences are SNHLY and FYNNEI. The CDR3 DNA follows: TGTGCCAGCAGATCGGGACAGAACACCGGGGAGCTGTTTTTT. Its protein is CASRSGQNTGELFF.

This chain connects TRBV5-6 to TRBJ2-1; TRBD2 aligns across 13 bases. The germline V gene has CDR1 SGHDT and CDR2 YYEEEE. Germline trimming cut 6 bases from V and 7 bases from J; bases unmatched to any gene: 10. The CDR3 has 16 amino acids. CDR3 sequence: CASTRYKTSGGNEQFF. CDR3 nucleotides: TGTGCCAGCACCCGATATAAGACTAGCGGGGGGAATGAGCAGTTCTTC. The full variable domain, its missing parts supplied by reference TRBV5-6 and TRBJ2-1, is DAGVTQSPTHLIKTRGQQVTLRCSPKSGHDTVSWYQQALGQGPQFIFQYYEEEERQRGNFPDRFSGHQFPNYSSELNVNALLLGDSALYLCASTRYKTSGGNEQFFGPGTRLTVL.

Relative to its sample, this clone is large (0.1 to 1%). The J gene is TRBJ2-3, the V gene TRBV6-1, with 12 nucleotides matching TRBD2. Germline trimming cut 6 bases from V and 4 bases from J; bases unmatched to any gene: 5. Germline CDR1 reads MNHNS; CDR2 reads SASEGT. The CDR3 runs to 15 residues. For the CDR3, the DNA is TGTGCCAGCAGAAGACTAGCGGGAGAACCAGATACGCAGTATTTT. It specifies CASRRLAGEPDTQYF.

V is TRBV9 and J is TRBJ1-1; a weak D match, TRBD1 (5 bases). Germline V gene data show CDR1 as SGDLS and CDR2 as YYNGEE. V lost 4 bases and J lost 13, with 20 bases in between. CDR3 length: 13 residues. The CDR3 region is CASSPNRGRDNFF. CDR3 DNA: TGTGCCAGCAGCCCCAACCGGGGCAGAGATAATTTCTTT.

CDR3 amino acids: CASSRTGTQGNIQYF. For the CDR3, the DNA is TGCGCCAGCAGTCGGACAGGAACTCAAGGAAACATTCAGTACTTC. The V call is TRBV10-1, the J call TRBJ2-4; 7 positions match TRBD1. Germline V CDR1 and CDR2: WNHNN, SYGVQD (reference sequence). The CDR3 length is 15 residues. J lost 6 bases, V lost 5 bases, and 10 bases had no gene match.

The chain is built from TRBV14 and TRBJ1-2; no clear D. V gave up 2 bases and J gave up 0 bases, with 7 bases separating them. The germline gives CDR1 SGHDN, CDR2 FVKESK. CDR3 length equals 14 residues. CDR3 residues: CASSQTPSNYGYTF. CDR3 DNA: TGTGCCAGCAGCCAAACGCCATCTAACTATGGCTACACCTTC.

The sample holds one count of this clone. This chain connects TRBV28 to TRBJ1-1, with D hard to call. The CDR3 is made up of 16 amino acids. CDR1 MDHEN and CDR2 SYDVKM come from the germline V gene. V dropped 1 base and J dropped 3 bases, with 15 bases sitting between them. Here the CDR3 reads CASSLYLLQADTEAFF. CDR3 bases: TGTGCCAGCAGTTTATACCTCCTCCAGGCCGACACTGAAGCTTTCTTT. Supplemented by reference TRBV28 and TRBJ1-1, the full variable domain reads DVKVTQSSRYLVKRTGEKVFLECVQDMDHENMFWYRQDPGLGLRLIYFSYDVKMKEKGDIPEGYSVSREKKERFSLILESASTNQTSMYLCASSLYLLQADTEAFFGQGTRLTVV.

The chain is built from TRBV9 and TRBJ2-2, with TRBD2 identical over 16 bases. The trim removed 4 bases at V and 4 bases at J, leaving 4 bases unmatched. The germline V gene has CDR1 SGDLS and CDR2 YYNGEE. The CDR3 is made up of 17 amino acids. The CDR3 sequence: CASSPGTSGRVTGELFF. CDR3 bases: TGTGCCAGCAGCCCTGGGACTAGCGGGAGGGTCACCGGGGAGCTGTTTTTT.

The chain recombines TRBV11-2 with TRBJ2-7, with D tentatively TRBD1 (6 bases). Trimming took 0 bases from V and 5 from J, leaving 17 bases between them. The CDR3 is made up of 16 amino acids. Germline lookup yields CDR1 SGHAT and CDR2 FQNNGV. The CDR3 reads CASSLDSQGTMDEQYF. The CDR3 bases are TGTGCCAGCAGCTTAGATTCACAGGGTACTATGGACGAGCAGTACTTC.

The J gene is TRBJ2-7, the V gene TRBV6-1; TRBD2 might be the D (6 bases). This CDR3 has 15 amino acids. The V gene's germline CDR1 is MNHNS and CDR2 SASEGT. Trimming left V 1 base short and J 1 base short, with 11 bases between. The CDR3 nucleotides are TGTGCCAGCAGTGAAGTGGGGGGTGCATCCTACGAGCAGTACTTC. It is translated as CASSEVGGASYEQYF.

The rearrangement joins TRBV5-4 to TRBJ2-1, with 12 bases identical to TRBD2. The CDR3 loop spans 17 amino acids. Germline V gene lookup returns CDR1 SGHNT and CDR2 YYREEE (reference sequence). The trim removed 4 bases at V and 1 base at J, leaving 6 bases unmatched. CDR3: CASSRTLAGGSYNEQFF. In DNA form, the CDR3 reads TGTGCCAGCAGCCGTACCCTAGCGGGAGGGTCCTACAATGAGCAGTTCTTC. The entire variable domain, with the rest obtained from reference TRBV5-4 and TRBJ2-1, is as follows: ETGVTQSPTHLIKTRGQQVTLRCSSQSGHNTVSWYQQALGQGPQFIFQYYREEENGRGNFPPRFSGLQFPNYSSELNVNALELDDSALYLCASSRTLAGGSYNEQFFGPGTRLTVL.

The V call is TRBV28, the J call TRBJ2-7, with D unresolved. The CDR3 runs to 12 residues. Germline lookup yields CDR1 MDHEN and CDR2 SYDVKM. Between the trimmed V and J ends, which lost 4 bases and 4 bases, there was a span of 8 bases. The CDR3 protein is CASSSLRYEQYF. In DNA, the CDR3 is TGTGCCAGCAGTTCCTTGAGATACGAGCAGTACTTC.

The chain couples TRBV5-6 to TRBJ2-5, with a possible D match to TRBD1 (8 bases). The germline V gene encodes CDR1 SGHDT and CDR2 YYEEEE. With 4 bases removed from V and 2 bases from J, the gap between germline ends came to 21 bases. CDR3 size: 17 residues. CDR3 sequence reads: CASSPMDRDYGQETQYF. The CDR3 DNA reads as TGTGCCAGCAGCCCCATGGACAGGGACTATGGTCAAGAGACCCAGTACTTC.

The genes are TRBV6-5 and TRBJ2-5; 9 bases align to TRBD1. The J call may be in error: the DNA end matches TRBJ2-7 better. There are 14 residues in the CDR3. Germline V lookup: CDR1 MNHEY, CDR2 SVGAGI. The CDR3 DNA reads TGTGCCAGCAGCAGACAGGGGGTCTCCTACGAGCAGTACTTC. As protein: CASSRQGVSYEQYF.

The rearrangement joins TRBV21-1 to TRBJ2-1; the table gives TRBD2 as D, unverified against the DNA. TRBV21-1 has pseudogene status. The CDR3 sequence is 17 residues long. The CDR3 nucleotides read TGTGCCAGCAGCTTCCTAAATCGCGGGAGCTCCTACAATGAGCAGTTCTTC. Translation: CASSFLNRGSSYNEQFF.

V is TRBV5-5 and J is TRBJ2-5, with D uncertain. This CDR3 spans 13 amino acids. Trimming removed 3 bases from V and 4 bases from J, with 10 bases in between. CDR1 is SGHKS and CDR2 is YYEKEE in the germline V gene (reference sequence). As DNA, the CDR3 is TGTGCCAGCAGCTCCCGGGCTGGAGAGACCCAGTACTTC. Amino acids: CASSSRAGETQYF.

The table lists this clone with a few counts. The chain has TRBV6-1 and TRBJ2-1, with 10 nucleotides matching TRBD2. The germline CDR1 and CDR2 sequences are MNHNS and SASEGT. The CDR3 length is 12 residues. J gave up 13 bases and V 6 bases, and 6 bases lay outside the gene matches. This chain's CDR3 is CASRSSGSPQFF. Written as DNA, the CDR3 is TGTGCCAGCAGGTCTAGCGGGAGTCCACAGTTCTTC.

The chain employs TRBV27 and TRBJ2-7; 11 positions match TRBD2. The CDR3 contains 14 residues. CDR1 is MNHEY, CDR2 SMNVEV, per germline (reference sequence). The ends lost 2 bases at V and 3 bases at J; junction bases unmatched: 0. The CDR3, as DNA: TGTGCCAGCAGTTTAGGACTAGCGGGCTACGAGCAGTACTTC. Protein sequence: CASSLGLAGYEQYF.

The V gene is TRBV5-4, the J gene TRBJ2-7; 9 bases line up with TRBD1. The CDR3 has 15 amino acids. The germline V gene has CDR1 SGHNT and CDR2 YYREEE (reference sequence). After removal of 4 bases from V and 5 bases from J, the junction contained 10 bases not matched to a gene. DNA of the CDR3: TGTGCCAGCAGCCCACGACGGACAGGGGAACACGAGCAGTACTTC. This codes for CASSPRRTGEHEQYF.

The genes are TRBV20-1 and TRBJ2-7; D is possibly TRBD2 (6 bases). The CDR3 extends over 11 amino acids. Germline lookup yields CDR1 DFQATT and CDR2 SNEGSKA (reference sequence). The germline V and J ends were trimmed by 6 bases and 8 bases, with 14 bases remaining between them. The CDR3 loop reads CSARDSKKQYF. DNA of the CDR3: TGCAGTGCGAGGGACTCAAAGAAGCAGTACTTC.

In this sample, this clone is large. The chain has TRBV7-9 and TRBJ2-7; TRBD1 matches 7 bases. The trim removed 4 bases at V and 1 base at J, leaving 7 bases unmatched. Germline loops: CDR1 SEHNR, CDR2 FQNEAQ (reference sequence). The CDR3 totals 15 residues. For the CDR3, the DNA is TGTGCCAGCAGCTCAGGACAGGATCTTTCCTACGAGCAGTACTTC. It is translated as CASSSGQDLSYEQYF.

A few counts support this clone. The V and J genes are TRBV2 and TRBJ1-5, with a tentative D call TRBD1 (6 bases). CDR1 is SNHLY, CDR2 FYNNEI, per germline. The CDR3 is 17 amino acids. The V gene lost 3 bases and the J gene lost 4 bases, with 19 bases spanning the gap. Here the CDR3 DNA reads TGTGCCAGCAGTGAGCCGAAGTGGACAGATCAGAATCAGCCCCAGCATTTT. This gives the protein CASSEPKWTDQNQPQHF.

The chain uses TRBV5-8 and TRBJ2-5; TRBD1 is a possible D gene (5 bases). Trimming cost V 2 bases and J 1 base, with 6 bases left between them. The CDR3 contains 13 residues. Germline V gene lookup returns CDR1 SGHTS and CDR2 YDEGEE. The CDR3 reads CASSLRGQETQYF. CDR3 in DNA: TGTGCCAGCAGCTTAAGGGGCCAAGAGACCCAGTACTTC.

The chain couples TRBV19 to TRBJ1-5, with D possibly TRBD1 on 6 matching bases. This CDR3 is 15 amino acids long. The ends were cut back, 0 bases at V and 7 bases at J, with 13 bases in the middle. Germline V lookup: CDR1 LNHDA, CDR2 SQIVND (reference sequence). CDR3: CASSIDQGMRQPQHF. The CDR3 DNA follows: TGTGCCAGTAGTATAGATCAGGGGATGAGACAGCCCCAGCATTTT.

The chain is built from TRBV27 and TRBJ2-3, with a possible D match to TRBD2 (5 bases). The CDR3 is 13 residues long. Trimming cost V 10 bases and J 1 base, with 12 bases left between them. The germline gives CDR1 MNHEY, CDR2 SMNVEV (reference sequence). In DNA form, the CDR3 reads TGTGCCACCACTCAGAGGGGCACAGATACGCAGTATTTT. Its translation: CATTQRGTDTQYF.

This clone has only one observation. The chain is built from TRBV6-6 and TRBJ1-4; 7 nucleotides match TRBD1. Germline CDR1 is MNHNY and CDR2 is SVGAGI (reference sequence). This CDR3 is 15 amino acids long. J lost 7 bases, V lost 0 bases, and 5 bases had no gene match. This CDR3 reads CASSYSGGAAEKLFF. DNA of the CDR3: TGTGCCAGCAGTTACTCAGGGGGCGCGGCTGAAAAACTGTTTTTT.

The chain uses TRBV28 and TRBJ1-2; D uncertain. Between the trimmed V and J ends, which lost 7 bases and 5 bases, there was a span of 20 bases. The CDR3 has 15 residues. Germline lookup yields CDR1 MDHEN and CDR2 SYDVKM. The CDR3 region has the DNA TGTGCCAGCATCCGACCGGGCCGAGTTACTTATGGCTACACCTTC. It encodes CASIRPGRVTYGYTF.